The next 15 T cell receptor beta chains were all read from a single sample in a study of T cell repertoires in MIS-A myocarditis. The protocol was immunoSEQ multiplex PCR, while the TCRdb copy is restricted to in-frame clones and leaves out a portion. The sample has over 9,000 clones; around 83% are singletons. Sample: right ventricle heart tissue obtained at autopsy. The receptors derive from a man aged 18 to 29 with fulminant myocarditis from multisystem inflammatory syndrome in adults (MIS-A) after COVID-19.

This chain connects TRBV15 to TRBJ1-5, with 11 nucleotides matching TRBD1. V was pared by 5 bases and J by 4 bases, with 7 bases of the junction left unmatched. There are 16 residues in the CDR3. Germline V gene lookup returns CDR1 LNHNV and CDR2 YYDKDF (reference sequence). CDR3 sequence: CATSAGTGGKNQPQHF. In DNA, the CDR3 is TGTGCCACCAGCGCAGGGACAGGGGGGAAAAATCAGCCCCAGCATTTT.

The chain combines TRBV15 with TRBJ1-4, with D possibly TRBD1 on 5 matching bases. The V and J ends lost 6 bases and 0 bases respectively, with 14 bases between them. The CDR3 consists of 16 residues. Germline V gene data show CDR1 as LNHNV and CDR2 as YYDKDF (reference sequence). CDR3 in amino acids: CATSSRRGTTNEKLFF. CDR3 in DNA: TGTGCCACCAGTTCTAGGAGGGGTACAACTAATGAAAAACTGTTTTTT.

This clone was seen just once. The genes are TRBV3-1 (or the pseudogene TRBV3-2) and TRBJ2-7; weak D call: TRBD1 (5 bases). Trimming stripped 5 bases from V and 8 bases from J, with 13 bases between. CDR3 length equals 12 residues. Germline CDR1 LGHDT, CDR2 YNNKEL (reference sequence). CDR3 nucleotide sequence: TGTGCCAGCAGCTCAGGACAAGATAAGCAGTACTTC. Protein sequence: CASSSGQDKQYF.

CDR3 nucleotide sequence: TGTGCCAGCAGCTGGGCAGGGGCTTCCTACGAGCAGTACTTC. Protein sequence: CASSWAGASYEQYF. The chain couples TRBV7-9 to TRBJ2-7; D might be TRBD1 (6 bases). This CDR3 has 14 residues. Trimming cost V 4 bases and J 1 base, with 11 bases left between them. Germline V gene lookup returns CDR1 SEHNR and CDR2 FQNEAQ (reference sequence).

The CDR3 protein is CASSVDGLAGAEQFF. DNA of the CDR3: TGTGCCAGCAGCGTAGACGGACTAGCGGGGGCTGAGCAGTTCTTC. The chain has TRBV9 and TRBJ2-1; 13 nucleotides match TRBD2. Germline V lookup: CDR1 SGDLS, CDR2 YYNGEE. Trimming took 0 bases from V and 9 from J; bases not matched to a gene: 3. The length of the CDR3 is 15 residues.

V and J are TRBV18 and TRBJ2-7; 8 bases fit TRBD1. Germline assignment: CDR1 KGHSH and CDR2 LQKENI. The CDR3 has 15 amino acids. Trimming removed 1 base from V and 0 bases from J; junction bases left unmatched: 2. In DNA, the CDR3 is TGTGCCAGCTCACCACGGGGGACAGGCTCCTACGAGCAGTACTTC. It is translated as CASSPRGTGSYEQYF.

The chain has TRBV5-6 and TRBJ2-7, with D tentatively TRBD1 (6 bases). The length of the CDR3 is 14 residues. Germline V gene sequence: CDR1 SGHDT, CDR2 YYEEEE. Trimming took off 4 bases at V and 0 bases at J, with 11 bases between the two ends. The DNA of the CDR3 is TGTGCCAGCAGCCCAGGACAGAACTCCTACGAGCAGTACTTC. It yields the protein CASSPGQNSYEQYF.

The chain couples TRBV2 to TRBJ2-3, with 11 bases that match TRBD2. This CDR3 is built from 16 residues. Germline lookup yields CDR1 SNHLY and CDR2 FYNNEI. V shed 6 bases and J 0 bases; nucleotides not matched to a gene: 5. CDR3 residues: CASSFRLAGSTDTQYF. CDR3 coding DNA: TGTGCCAGCAGCTTTAGACTAGCGGGAAGCACAGATACGCAGTATTTT.

This rearrangement joins TRBV11-2 to TRBJ2-2; D not certain. Germline CDR1 is SGHAT and CDR2 is FQNNGV. Between the trimmed V and J ends, which lost 3 bases and 5 bases, there was a span of 1 base. The CDR3 consists of 11 residues. DNA for the CDR3: TGTGCCAGCAGCTTGACCGGGGAGCTGTTTTTT. Its protein is CASSLTGELFF. Full variable domain (outside the CDR3, taken from reference TRBV11-2 and TRBJ2-2): EAGVAQSPRYKIIEKRQSVAFWCNPISGHATLYWYQQILGQGPKLLIQFQNNGVVDDSQLPKDRFSAERLKGVDSTLKIQPAKLEDSAVYLCASSLTGELFFGEGSRLTVL.

The chain uses TRBV27 and TRBJ1-5; 8 nucleotides line up with TRBD1. The CDR3 consists of 15 residues. The V segment lost 6 bases and the J segment 6 bases; nucleotides outside the gene matches: 10. Germline values: CDR1 MNHEY, CDR2 SMNVEV (reference sequence). The CDR3 protein is CASSPPPGGGQPQHF. CDR3 sequence (DNA): TGTGCCAGCAGCCCGCCTCCAGGGGGCGGTCAGCCCCAGCATTTT.

V gene TRBV30 combines with J gene TRBJ1-2, with unresolved D. The CDR3 sequence is 13 residues long. The V gene lost 5 bases and the J gene lost 0 bases, with 10 bases spanning the gap. The V gene's germline CDR1 is GTSNPN and CDR2 SVGIG (reference sequence). CDR3 loop: CAWGGPPNYGYTF. DNA for the CDR3: TGTGCCTGGGGCGGGCCCCCTAACTATGGCTACACCTTC. Filled out from reference TRBV30 and TRBJ1-2, the complete variable domain reads SQTIHQWPATLVQPVGSPLSLECTVEGTSNPNLYWYRQAAGRGLQLLFYSVGIGQISSEVPQNLSASRPQDRQFILSSKKLLLSDSGFYLCAWGGPPNYGYTFGSGTRLTVV.

The chain has TRBV15 and TRBJ1-6; TRBD1 matches at 7 bases. The CDR3 is made up of 15 amino acids. Germline V gene sequence: CDR1 LNHNV, CDR2 YYDKDF (reference sequence). Trimming at V came to 2 bases and at J to 7 bases, leaving 5 bases not matched to a gene. Written as DNA, the CDR3 is TGTGCCACCAGCAGAAGGGACAGTGAAAATTCACCCCTCCACTTT. Amino acid sequence: CATSRRDSENSPLHF.

The sample holds one count of this clone. V and J are TRBV9 and TRBJ1-6; no definite D call. This CDR3 is 18 amino acids long. Germline V gene data show CDR1 as SGDLS and CDR2 as YYNGEE. Trimming removed 0 bases at V and 0 bases at J, with 13 bases between. CDR3 residues: CASSVAGNPSSYNSPLHF. The DNA for the CDR3 is TGTGCCAGCAGCGTAGCCGGGAATCCGAGCTCCTATAATTCACCCCTCCACTTT.

V gene TRBV7-9 combines with J gene TRBJ1-5, with TRBD1 identical over 8 bases. The CDR3 length is 15 residues. The V segment lost 5 bases and the J segment 4 bases; nucleotides outside the gene matches: 7. Germline V gene data show CDR1 as SEHNR and CDR2 as FQNEAQ (reference sequence). CDR3 sequence: CASSPLTGANQPQHF. The CDR3 region has the DNA TGTGCCAGCAGCCCCCTGACAGGGGCTAATCAGCCCCAGCATTTT.

The gene calls are TRBV28 and TRBJ2-7; 13 positions agree with TRBD2. The germline V gene has CDR1 MDHEN and CDR2 SYDVKM. Trimming cost V 5 bases and J 5 bases; bases outside gene matches: 6. The CDR3 has 15 amino acids. This CDR3 reads CASSTWTSGRNEQYF. The CDR3 DNA reads TGTGCCAGCAGTACTTGGACTAGCGGGAGAAACGAGCAGTACTTC.